A single count supports the clone carrying this TCR beta chain. Its specificity is unknown. The sample belongs to a study of vaccination effects on CD4 cells after COVID-19. Peptide-pool stimulation followed by sequencing identified expanded antigen-specific CD4+ clonotypes in the ViraFEST assay. Investigators separated out CD4+ T cells once about 10 days of culture had passed. Sometime from March through December 2020, the person acquired a SARS-CoV-2 infection that PCR confirmed. Clones were read by immunoSEQ multiplex PCR, and TCRdb kept only the in-frame ones, dropping some. In the table there are roughly 57,000 clones, roughly 77% of which are singletons. This clonotype was sampled from a human donor who had a prior SARS-CoV-2 infection. Source: CD4+ T cells from PBMCs cultured with HIV peptides, taken before COVID-19 vaccination. Subset reported: HIV-1 Nef peptide pool negative control/reference culture.

This chain's CDR3 is CASSLLRGRETQYF. CDR3 sequence (DNA): TGCGCCAGCAGCTTGCTTAGGGGGCGTGAGACCCAGTACTTC. This chain joins TRBV5-1 and TRBJ2-5; 7 bases fit TRBD1. With 1 base clipped from V and 5 bases from J, the junction kept 5 bases outside the gene matches. Germline CDR1 SGHRS, CDR2 YFSETQ. The CDR3 runs to 14 residues.